One sample yielded the 5 T cell receptor beta chains listed below, sequenced in a study of T cell repertoires in cytomegalovirus infection. These receptors lack a known antigen. From the reads, TCRdb called clonotypes with MiXCR, one entry per CDR3 protein. The sample has fewer than 650,000 distinct CDR3 sequences; around two fifths are singletons. Sequencing was performed on cultured PBMCs, taken from culture after CMV antigen stimulation. The receptors stem from a human donor in good health (CMV status not recorded). Some clones in this sample may be carry-over from other donors' samples.

CDR3 loop: CASSLVSRMNTEAFF. Here the CDR3 DNA reads TGTGCCAGCAGCTTAGTGTCTAGGATGAACACTGAAGCTTTCTTT. The rearrangement uses TRBV7-2 and TRBJ1-1; D uncertain. Trimming took off 1 base at V and 0 bases at J, with 9 bases between the two ends. Germline loops: CDR1 SGHTA, CDR2 FQGNSA. The CDR3 spans 15 residues.

This chain connects TRBV3-1 to TRBJ2-3; D is undetermined. V gave up 4 bases and J gave up 3 bases, with 11 bases separating them. Germline CDR1 and CDR2: LGHDT and YNNKEL (reference sequence). The CDR3 runs 14 residues. The CDR3 is CASSPVRATDTQYF. CDR3 nucleotide sequence: TGTGCCAGCAGCCCGGTTAGGGCGACAGATACGCAGTATTTT.

The V gene is TRBV7-4, the J gene TRBJ1-1, with D unresolved. V gave up 4 bases and J gave up 3 bases, with 12 bases separating them. The CDR3 contains 14 residues. Looked up from germline, CDR1 is SGHVT and CDR2 is SQSDAQ. DNA for the CDR3: TGTGCCAGCAGCTCCCGGGATATTTACACTGAAGCTTTCTTT. Translation gives CASSSRDIYTEAFF.

The chain has TRBV7-8 and TRBJ1-6, with TRBD1 as a possible D gene (5 bases). CDR1 is SGHVS and CDR2 is FQNEAQ in the germline V gene. With 0 bases removed from V and 9 bases from J, the gap between germline ends came to 12 bases. This CDR3 is built from 15 residues. DNA of the CDR3: TGTGCCAGCAGCTTAGCGCTGCAGGGACGTTCACCCCTCCACTTT. It codes for CASSLALQGRSPLHF.

This clonotype was recorded a few times. The chain has TRBV20-1 and TRBJ2-5; 11 nucleotides match TRBD1. CDR1 is DFQATT, CDR2 SNEGSKA, per germline (reference sequence). After removal of 3 bases from V and 1 base from J, the junction contained 10 bases not matched to a gene. The CDR3 is 17 amino acids. CDR3 region: CSASNARDRGFQETQYF. The CDR3 nucleotides read TGCAGTGCTAGTAATGCCAGGGACAGGGGGTTCCAAGAGACCCAGTACTTC.